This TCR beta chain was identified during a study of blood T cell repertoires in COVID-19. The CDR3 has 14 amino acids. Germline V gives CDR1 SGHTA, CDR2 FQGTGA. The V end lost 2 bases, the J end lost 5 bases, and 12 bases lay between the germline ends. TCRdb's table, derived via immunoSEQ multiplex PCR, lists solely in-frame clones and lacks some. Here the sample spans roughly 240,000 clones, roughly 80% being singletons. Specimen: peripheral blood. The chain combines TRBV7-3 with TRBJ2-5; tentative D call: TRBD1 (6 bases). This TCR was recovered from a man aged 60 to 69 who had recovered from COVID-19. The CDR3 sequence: CASSLAGAAETQYF. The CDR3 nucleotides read TGTGCCAGCAGCTTAGCAGGGGCCGCGGAGACCCAGTACTTC.